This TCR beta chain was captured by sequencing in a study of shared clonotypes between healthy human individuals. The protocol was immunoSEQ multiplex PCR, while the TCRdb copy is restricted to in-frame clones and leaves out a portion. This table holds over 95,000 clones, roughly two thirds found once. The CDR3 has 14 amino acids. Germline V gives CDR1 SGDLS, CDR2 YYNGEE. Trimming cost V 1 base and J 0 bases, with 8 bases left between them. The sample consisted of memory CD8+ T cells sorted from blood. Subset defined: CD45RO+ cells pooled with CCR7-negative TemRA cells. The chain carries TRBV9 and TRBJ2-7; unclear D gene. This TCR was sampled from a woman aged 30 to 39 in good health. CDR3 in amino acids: CASSVSRYSYEQYF. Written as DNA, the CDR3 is TGTGCCAGCAGCGTATCGCGGTACTCCTACGAGCAGTACTTC. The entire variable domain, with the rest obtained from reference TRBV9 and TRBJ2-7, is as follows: DSGVTQTPKHLITATGQRVTLRCSPRSGDLSVYWYQQSLDQGLQFLIQYYNGEERAKGNILERFSAQQFPDLHSELNLSSLELGDSALYFCASSVSRYSYEQYFGPGTRLTVT.